This T cell receptor (beta chain) was observed in a study of blood T cell repertoires in COVID-19. V trimming: 4 bases; J trimming: 0 bases; junction bases outside the gene matches: 6. Per the germline V gene, CDR1 is KGHDR and CDR2 is SFDVKD. This CDR3 has 16 residues. Original processing notes: Scientists estimated how many nucleated cells there were by amplifying reference gene primers. Profiling relied on immunoSEQ multiplex PCR, and the TCRdb table lists in-frame clones only, not all of them. The V and J calls and clone size come from that table; D and trimming were worked out from the DNA. Of around 120,000 clones listed, around two thirds are singletons.

The sample comprised peripheral blood. The source of this sequence is a woman aged 70-85 years with acute or convalescent COVID-19. The chain carries TRBV24-1 and TRBJ2-3, with 7 positions matching TRBD2. CDR3 region: CATSEGTTPSTDTQYF. CDR3 DNA sequence: TGTGCCACCAGTGAAGGGACTACTCCTAGCACAGATACGCAGTATTTT.